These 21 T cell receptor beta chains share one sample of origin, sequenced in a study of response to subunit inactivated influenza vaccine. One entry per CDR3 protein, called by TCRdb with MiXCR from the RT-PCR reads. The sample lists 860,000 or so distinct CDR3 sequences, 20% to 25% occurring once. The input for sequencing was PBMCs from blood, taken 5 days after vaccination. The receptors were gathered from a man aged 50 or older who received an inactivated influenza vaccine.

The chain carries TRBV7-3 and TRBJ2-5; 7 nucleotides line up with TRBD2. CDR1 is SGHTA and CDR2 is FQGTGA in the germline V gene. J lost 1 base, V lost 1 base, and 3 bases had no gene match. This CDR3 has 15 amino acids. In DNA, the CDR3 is TGTGCCAGCAGCTTAATAGCGGGCCCCCAAGAGACCCAGTACTTC. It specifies CASSLIAGPQETQYF.

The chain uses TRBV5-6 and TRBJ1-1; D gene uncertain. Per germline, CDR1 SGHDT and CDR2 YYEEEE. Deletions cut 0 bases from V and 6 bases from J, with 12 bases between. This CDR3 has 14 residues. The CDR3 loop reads CASSLGIKGAEAFF. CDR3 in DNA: TGTGCCAGCAGCTTGGGCATAAAGGGCGCTGAAGCTTTCTTT.

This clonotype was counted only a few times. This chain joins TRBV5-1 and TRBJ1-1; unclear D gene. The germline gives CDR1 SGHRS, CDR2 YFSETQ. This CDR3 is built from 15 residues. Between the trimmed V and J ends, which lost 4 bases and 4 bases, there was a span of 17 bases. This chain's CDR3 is CASSPNAGLGTEAFF. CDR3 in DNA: TGCGCCAGCAGCCCGAATGCTGGGTTGGGCACTGAAGCTTTCTTT.

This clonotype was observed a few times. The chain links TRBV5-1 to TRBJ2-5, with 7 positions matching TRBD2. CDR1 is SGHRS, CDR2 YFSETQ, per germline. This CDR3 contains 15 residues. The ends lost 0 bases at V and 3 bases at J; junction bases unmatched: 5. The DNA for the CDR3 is TGCGCCAGCAGCTTGGTGGGAGGGCCGGAAGAGACCCAGTACTTC. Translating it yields CASSLVGGPEETQYF.

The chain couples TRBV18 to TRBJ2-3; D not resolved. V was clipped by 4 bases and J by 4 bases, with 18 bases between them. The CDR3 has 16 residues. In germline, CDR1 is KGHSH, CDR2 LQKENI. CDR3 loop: CASSLYRADSSDTQYF. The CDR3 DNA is TGTGCCAGCTCACTTTATCGCGCGGATTCCTCAGATACGCAGTATTTT.

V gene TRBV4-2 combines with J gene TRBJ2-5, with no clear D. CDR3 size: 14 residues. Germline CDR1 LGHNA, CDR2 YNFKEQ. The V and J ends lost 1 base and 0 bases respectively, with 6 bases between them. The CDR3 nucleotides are TGTGCCAGCAGCCAAGCAGGTCACCAAGAGACCCAGTACTTC. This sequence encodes CASSQAGHQETQYF.

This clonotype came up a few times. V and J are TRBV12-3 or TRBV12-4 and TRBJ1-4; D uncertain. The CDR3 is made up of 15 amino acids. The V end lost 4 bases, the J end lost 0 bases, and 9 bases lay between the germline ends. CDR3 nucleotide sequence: TGTGCCAGCAGTTATTGGGAGGCAACTAATGAAAAACTGTTTTTT. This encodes CASSYWEATNEKLFF.

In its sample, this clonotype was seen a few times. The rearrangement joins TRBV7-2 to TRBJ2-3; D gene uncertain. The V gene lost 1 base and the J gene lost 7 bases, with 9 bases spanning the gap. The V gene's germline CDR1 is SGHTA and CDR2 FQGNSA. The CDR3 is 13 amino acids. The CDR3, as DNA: TGTGCCAGCAGCTTAGTAGGCGCTAATACGCAGTATTTT. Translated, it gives CASSLVGANTQYF.

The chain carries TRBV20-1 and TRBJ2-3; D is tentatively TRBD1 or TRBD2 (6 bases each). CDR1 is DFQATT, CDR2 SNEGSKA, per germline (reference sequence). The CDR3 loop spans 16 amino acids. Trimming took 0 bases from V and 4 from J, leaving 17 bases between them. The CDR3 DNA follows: TGCAGTGCTAGAGATACCGGGGGCCAGGTGGCAGATACGCAGTATTTT. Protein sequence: CSARDTGGQVADTQYF.

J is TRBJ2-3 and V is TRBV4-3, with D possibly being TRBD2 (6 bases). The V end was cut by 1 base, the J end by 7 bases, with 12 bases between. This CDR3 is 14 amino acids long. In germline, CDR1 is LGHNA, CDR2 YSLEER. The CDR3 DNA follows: TGCGCCAGCAGCCAAGCGAATCTAGCGCATACGCAGTATTTT. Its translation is CASSQANLAHTQYF.

The CDR3, as DNA: TGTGCCAGCAGCTTAGCAGATTTCGGGAACAACTATGGCTACACCTTC. The encoded protein is CASSLADFGNNYGYTF. The gene calls are TRBV7-2 and TRBJ1-2, with no clear D. CDR3 length equals 16 residues. Trimming shortened V by 0 bases and J by 2 bases, and 13 bases separated the two germline ends. Germline V gives CDR1 SGHTA, CDR2 FQGNSA.

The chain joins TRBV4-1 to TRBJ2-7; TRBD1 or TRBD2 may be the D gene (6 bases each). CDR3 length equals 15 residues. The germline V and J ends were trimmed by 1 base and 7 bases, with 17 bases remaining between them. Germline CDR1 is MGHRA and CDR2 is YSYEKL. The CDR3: CASSQGIGGLEEQYF. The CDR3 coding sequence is TGCGCCAGCAGCCAAGGTATTGGGGGGCTTGAGGAGCAGTACTTC.

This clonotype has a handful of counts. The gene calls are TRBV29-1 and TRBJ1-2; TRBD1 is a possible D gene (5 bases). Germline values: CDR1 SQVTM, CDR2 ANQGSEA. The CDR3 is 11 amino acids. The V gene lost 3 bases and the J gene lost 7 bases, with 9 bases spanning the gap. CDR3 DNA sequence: TGCAGCGTTGACAGGGATAGTGGCTACACCTTC. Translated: CSVDRDSGYTF.

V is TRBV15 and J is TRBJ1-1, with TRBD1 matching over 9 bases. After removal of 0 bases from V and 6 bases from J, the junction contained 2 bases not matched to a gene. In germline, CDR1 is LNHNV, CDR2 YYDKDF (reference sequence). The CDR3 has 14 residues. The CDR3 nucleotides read TGTGCCACCAGCAGAGATAGGGACAGGGCTGAAGCTTTCTTT. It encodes CATSRDRDRAEAFF.

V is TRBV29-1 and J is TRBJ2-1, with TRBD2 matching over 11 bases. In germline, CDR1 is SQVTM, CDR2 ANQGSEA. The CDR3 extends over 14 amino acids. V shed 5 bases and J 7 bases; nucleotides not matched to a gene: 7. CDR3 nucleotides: TGCAGCGTTCCTACTAGCGGGAGTTTAAATGAGCAGTTCTTC. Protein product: CSVPTSGSLNEQFF.

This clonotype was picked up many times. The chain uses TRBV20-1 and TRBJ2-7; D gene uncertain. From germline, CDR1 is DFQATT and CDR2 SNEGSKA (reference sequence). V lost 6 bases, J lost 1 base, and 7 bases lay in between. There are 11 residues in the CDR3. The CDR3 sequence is CSASRSYEQYF. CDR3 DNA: TGCAGTGCGAGTAGGTCCTACGAGCAGTACTTC.

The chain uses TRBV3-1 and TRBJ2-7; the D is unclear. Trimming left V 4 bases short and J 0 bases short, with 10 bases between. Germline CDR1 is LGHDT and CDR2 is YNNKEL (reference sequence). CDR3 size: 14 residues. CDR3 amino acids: CASSPHKSSYEQYF. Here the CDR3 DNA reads TGTGCCAGCAGCCCCCACAAGAGCTCCTACGAGCAGTACTTC.

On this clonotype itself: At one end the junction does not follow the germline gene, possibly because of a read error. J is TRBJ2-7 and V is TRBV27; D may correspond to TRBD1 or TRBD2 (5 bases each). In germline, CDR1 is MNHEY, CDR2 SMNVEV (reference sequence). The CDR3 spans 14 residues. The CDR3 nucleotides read TGTGCCACCAGTTCCCCTGGCAGGGACCACGAGCAGTACTTC. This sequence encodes CATSSPGRDHEQYF.

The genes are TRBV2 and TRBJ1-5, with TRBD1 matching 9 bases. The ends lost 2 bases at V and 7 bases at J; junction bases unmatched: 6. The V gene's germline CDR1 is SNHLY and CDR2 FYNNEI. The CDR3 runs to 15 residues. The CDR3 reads CASSEWGQGGQPQHF. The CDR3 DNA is TGTGCCAGCAGTGAATGGGGACAGGGCGGACAGCCCCAGCATTTT.

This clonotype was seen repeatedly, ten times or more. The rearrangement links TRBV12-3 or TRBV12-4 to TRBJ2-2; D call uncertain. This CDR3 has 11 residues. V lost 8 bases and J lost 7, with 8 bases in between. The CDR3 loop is CASYMNGELFF. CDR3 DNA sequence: TGTGCCAGCTACATGAACGGGGAGCTGTTTTTT.

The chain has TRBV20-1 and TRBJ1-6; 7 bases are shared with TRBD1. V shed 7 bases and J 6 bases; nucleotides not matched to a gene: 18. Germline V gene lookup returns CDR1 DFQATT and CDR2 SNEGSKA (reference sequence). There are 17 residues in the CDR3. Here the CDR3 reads CSVKGQTFIRGNSPLHF. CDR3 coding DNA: TGCAGTGTAAAGGGACAGACATTTATTCGGGGTAATTCACCCCTCCACTTT.